The entry that follows covers one T cell receptor beta chain sequence. Its antigen is unknown. Base qualities are not at hand, and no much larger clone is one base apart. TCRbeta CDR3 regions were amplified from genomic DNA by means of the immunoSEQ Assay, a bias-controlled multiplex PCR. Regarding the original processing steps: The number of nucleated cells in each sample was estimated from the amplification of reference gene primers within the assay. To quantify the absolute abundance of each unique TCRbeta CDR3 rearrangement, sequence reads were collapsed and filtered. Productive Simpson clonality was computed per sample as the square root of Simpson's diversity index over productive rearrangements. As stored in TCRdb, this immuneACCESS dataset retains in-frame rearrangements with V and J assigned. A fraction of the clones does not appear; measured against another copy, unresolved V genes explain less than half of the discrepancy, and the remainder lacks a known reason. V and J calls and clone size come straight from that table; D and trimming were deduced from the DNA. For this sample the table gives roughly 100,000 clones, of which approximately 86% were detected only once. The leading ten clones occupy around 3.5% of the sample.

This sample is part of a study of blood T cell repertoires in COVID-19 (TCRdb year 2020). In terms of the full investigation: Samples covering the acute and convalescent phases of COVID-19 were provided by collaborators in the United States, Italy and Spain. The material from the prospective study consisted of cDNA or gDNA derived from T cells, B-cell-depleted T cells, or PBMCs. The dataset comprised deeply sampled blood TCRbeta repertoires from subjects exposed to, actively infected with, or recovered from COVID-19. A freely available public database, intended as a resource for researchers studying the immune response to SARS-CoV-2, is where the repertoires were released. Samples came from the ongoing ImmuneRACE study (first 160 participants) plus 1,254 subjects from 6 global collaborators. Nearly every sample came with metadata listing a de-identified subject ID, COVID-19 status, age in years and sex. Where HLA class I and class II types were available, the types were taken from metadata supplied by the sample provider, not from assay-based typing.

Overall study results and their limits: Clinical and demographic metadata were provided uncurated, with the amount varying by source and participant.

Collaborating institutions collected whole blood in K2EDTA tubes following their own protocols. For TCRbeta analysis, collaborators shipped samples in one of three forms: frozen whole blood, isolated PBMCs, or DNA extracted from either of those sample types. Trimming leaves V shorter by 3 bases and J shorter by 2 bases, with the junction holding 14 bases beyond the gene matches. The germline V gene encodes CDR1 DFQATT and CDR2 SNEGSKA (reference sequence). From the cysteine up to the phenylalanine, the CDR3 has a length of 17 residues. The retained sequence is limited to the CDR3, 51 bases, with the frame set at the first base.

Sequencing used peripheral blood. The chain couples TRBV20-1 to TRBJ2-7, and TRBD2 matches 9 of the central bases. The TCR sequence derives from a human donor in a cohort sampled during active COVID-19. The CDR3 here reads CSASPNGASGAAYEQYF. The sequenced DNA is TGCAGTGCTAGTCCCAATGGGGCTAGCGGGGCTGCCTACGAGCAGTACTTC.